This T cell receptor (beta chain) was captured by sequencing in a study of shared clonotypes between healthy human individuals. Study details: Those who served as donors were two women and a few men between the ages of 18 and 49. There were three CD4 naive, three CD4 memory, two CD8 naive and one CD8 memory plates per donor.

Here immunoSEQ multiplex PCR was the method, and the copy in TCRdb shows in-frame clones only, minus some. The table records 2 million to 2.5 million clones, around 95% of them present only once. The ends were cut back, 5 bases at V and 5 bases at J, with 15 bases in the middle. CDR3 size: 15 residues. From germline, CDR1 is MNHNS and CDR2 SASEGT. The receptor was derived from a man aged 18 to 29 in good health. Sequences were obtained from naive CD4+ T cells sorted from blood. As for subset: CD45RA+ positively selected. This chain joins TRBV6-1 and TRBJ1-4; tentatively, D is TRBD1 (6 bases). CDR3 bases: TGTGCCAGCAGTAGTACAGGGAATTTCAATGAAAAACTGTTTTTT. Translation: CASSSTGNFNEKLFF.